Shown below are 7 T cell receptor beta chains from a single sample sequenced in a study of CD8 T cells in Susac syndrome. RNA totalling about 0.5 to 1 ug underwent reverse transcription with random hexamers. From the immunoSEQ multiplex PCR reads, TCRdb called clonotypes with MiXCR, one entry per CDR3 protein. The sample lists under 200,000 distinct CDR3 sequences; roughly 95% were seen once. The sequenced sample consisted of CD4+ T cells from PBMCs. These TCRs come from a human donor with Susac syndrome.

The chain combines TRBV28 with TRBJ2-3, with 8 bases fitting TRBD2. Germline CDR1 reads MDHEN; CDR2 reads SYDVKM. Trimming cost V 4 bases and J 5 bases; bases outside gene matches: 8. CDR3 length: 15 amino acids. CDR3 sequence: CASSSPGLGIDTQYF. CDR3 nucleotides: TGTGCCAGCAGTTCCCCGGGACTAGGTATAGATACGCAGTATTTT.

The V call is TRBV6-6, the J call TRBJ2-7; D perhaps matches TRBD1 (6 bases). The CDR3 length is 14 residues. The V and J ends lost 6 bases and 5 bases respectively, with 17 bases between them. The germline V gene encodes CDR1 MNHNY and CDR2 SVGAGI (reference sequence). The CDR3 coding sequence is TGTGCCAGCAGGGACAGCCGTCGGGAAAACGAGCAGTACGTC. This codes for CASRDSRRENEQYV.

The chain employs TRBV6-5 and TRBJ1-2, with 7 bases matching TRBD1. CDR3 length: 10 residues. Losses at the gene ends were 11 bases for V and 7 bases for J; bases not matched to a gene: 4. CDR1 is MNHEY, CDR2 SVGAGI, per germline. CDR3 region: CAPAGGGYTF. For the CDR3, the DNA is TGTGCCCCCGCAGGGGGTGGCTACACCTTC.

The chain carries TRBV4-3 and TRBJ1-1; the D is unclear. The germline V and J ends were trimmed by 1 base and 0 bases, with 12 bases remaining between them. This CDR3 contains 16 residues. Germline V gene lookup returns CDR1 LGHNA and CDR2 YSLEER. DNA for the CDR3: TGCGCCAGCAGCCAAGGCGCGGGGAAAGTGAACACTGAAGCTTTCTTT. Translation gives CASSQGAGKVNTEAFF.

This chain connects TRBV7-9 to TRBJ1-6; TRBD1 matches at 7 bases. Germline V gene lookup returns CDR1 SEHNR and CDR2 FQNEAQ (reference sequence). With V trimmed by 6 bases and J by 6 bases, 5 bases remained unmatched. The CDR3 loop spans 14 amino acids. CDR3 amino acids: CASRIDRVNSPLHF. In DNA form, the CDR3 reads TGTGCCAGCAGGATTGACAGGGTTAATTCACCCCTCCACTTT.

This rearrangement joins TRBV10-3 to TRBJ2-7; D is unclear. From germline, CDR1 is ENHRY and CDR2 SYGVKD. The CDR3 extends over 13 amino acids. V lost 8 bases to trimming and J lost 9 bases, with 20 bases between them. DNA of the CDR3: TGTGCCATCGAGGTAGCAGCTACGAACGTGCAGTACTTC. The encoded protein is CAIEVAATNVQYF.

The chain joins TRBV3-1 to TRBJ1-2, with unresolved D. The germline V gene encodes CDR1 LGHDT and CDR2 YNNKEL (reference sequence). This CDR3 region has 13 residues. Trimming took 0 bases from V and 5 from J, leaving 7 bases between them. The CDR3 is CASSQEARYGYTF. CDR3 DNA sequence: TGTGCCAGCAGCCAAGAAGCCAGATATGGCTACACCTTC.